This TCR beta chain was sequenced during a study of blood T cell repertoires in COVID-19. Looking at the study overall: PBMCs, B-cell-depleted T cells, or T cells were the source of the cDNA or gDNA that made up the material.

Authors' analysis steps: Amplifying reference gene primers gave estimates of nucleated cell counts. The method was immunoSEQ multiplex PCR; TCRdb's version includes in-frame clones alone and lacks a portion of them. The V and J calls and clone size come from that table; D and trimming were worked out from the DNA. The profile shows around 140,000 clones, about 76% of them singletons. The CDR3 has 15 residues. Trimming left V 4 bases short and J 1 base short, with 11 bases between. Germline assignment: CDR1 SNHLY and CDR2 FYNNEI. The TCR originated in a human donor in a cohort sampled during active COVID-19. The chain uses TRBV2 and TRBJ1-5; D remains ambiguous. Sequenced material: peripheral blood. Written as DNA, the CDR3 is TGTGCCAGCAGTGCAGAGGGTTTCAGCAATCAGCCCCAGCATTTT. This encodes CASSAEGFSNQPQHF.